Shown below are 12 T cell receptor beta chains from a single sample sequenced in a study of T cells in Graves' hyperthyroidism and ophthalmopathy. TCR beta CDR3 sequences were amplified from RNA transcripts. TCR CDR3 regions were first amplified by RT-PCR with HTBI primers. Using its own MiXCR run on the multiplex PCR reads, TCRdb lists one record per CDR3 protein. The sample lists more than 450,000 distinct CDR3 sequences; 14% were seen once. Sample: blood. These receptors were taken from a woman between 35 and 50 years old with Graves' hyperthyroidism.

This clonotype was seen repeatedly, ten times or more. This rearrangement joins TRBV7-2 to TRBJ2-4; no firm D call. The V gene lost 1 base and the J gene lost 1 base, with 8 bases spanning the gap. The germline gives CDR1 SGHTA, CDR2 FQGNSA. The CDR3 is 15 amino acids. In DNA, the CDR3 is TGTGCCAGCAGCTTAGTAGGGCAGGCCAAAAACATTCAGTACTTC. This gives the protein CASSLVGQAKNIQYF. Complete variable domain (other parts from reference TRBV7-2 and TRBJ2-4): GAGVSQSPSNKVTEKGKDVELRCDPISGHTALYWYRQSLGQGLEFLIYFQGNSAPDKSGLPSDRFSAERTGGSVSTLTIQRTQQEDSAVYLCASSLVGQAKNIQYFGAGTRLSVL.

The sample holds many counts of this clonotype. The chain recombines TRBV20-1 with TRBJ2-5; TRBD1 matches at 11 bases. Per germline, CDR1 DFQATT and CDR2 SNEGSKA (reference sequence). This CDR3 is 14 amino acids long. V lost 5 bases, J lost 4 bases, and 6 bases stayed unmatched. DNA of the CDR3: TGCAGTGCTTCTCCGGGACAGGGGGGAGAGACCCAGTACTTC. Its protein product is CSASPGQGGETQYF.

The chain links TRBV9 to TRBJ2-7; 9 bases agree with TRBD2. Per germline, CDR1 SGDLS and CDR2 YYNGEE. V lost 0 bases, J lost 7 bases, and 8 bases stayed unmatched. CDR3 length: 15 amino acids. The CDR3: CASSVAPGLAQEQYF. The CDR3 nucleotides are TGTGCCAGCAGCGTAGCACCGGGACTAGCTCAGGAGCAGTACTTC.

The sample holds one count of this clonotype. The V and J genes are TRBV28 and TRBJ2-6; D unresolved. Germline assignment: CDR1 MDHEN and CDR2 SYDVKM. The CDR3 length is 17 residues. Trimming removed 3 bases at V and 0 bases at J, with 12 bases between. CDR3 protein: CASSFSGLSSGANVLTF. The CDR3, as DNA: TGTGCCAGCAGTTTCTCAGGCCTGAGCTCTGGGGCCAACGTCCTGACTTTC.

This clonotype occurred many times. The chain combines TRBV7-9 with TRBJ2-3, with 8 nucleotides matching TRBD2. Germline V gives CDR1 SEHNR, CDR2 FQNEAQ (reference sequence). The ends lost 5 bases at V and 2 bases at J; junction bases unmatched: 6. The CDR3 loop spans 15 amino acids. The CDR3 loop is CASSLTSGSTDTQYF. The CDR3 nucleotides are TGTGCCAGCAGCCTAACTAGCGGATCCACAGATACGCAGTATTTT.

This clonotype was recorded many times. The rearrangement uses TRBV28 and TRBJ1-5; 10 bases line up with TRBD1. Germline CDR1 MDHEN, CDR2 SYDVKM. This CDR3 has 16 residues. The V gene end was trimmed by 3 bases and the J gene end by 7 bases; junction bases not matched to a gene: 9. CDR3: CASSFASRDRGQPQHF. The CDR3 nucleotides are TGTGCCAGCAGTTTCGCCTCCCGGGACAGGGGCCAGCCCCAGCATTTT.

CDR3 DNA sequence: TGCAGTGCTAGTATGCCCGGGATAGGCGATGAGCAGTTCTTC. Translation: CSASMPGIGDEQFF. The chain recombines TRBV20-1 with TRBJ2-1, with D perhaps matching TRBD2 (5 bases). V gave up 3 bases and J gave up 8 bases, with 17 bases separating them. The germline gives CDR1 DFQATT, CDR2 SNEGSKA (reference sequence). This CDR3 has 14 amino acids.

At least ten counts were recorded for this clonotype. The CDR3 is CASNPTGSTEAFF. Written as DNA, the CDR3 is TGTGCCAGCAACCCCACAGGGTCCACTGAAGCTTTCTTT. This sequence joins TRBV2 and TRBJ1-1; D may be TRBD1 (6 bases). Looked up from germline, CDR1 is SNHLY and CDR2 is FYNNEI. The CDR3 runs to 13 residues. Trimming cost V 7 bases and J 4 bases, with 13 bases left between them.

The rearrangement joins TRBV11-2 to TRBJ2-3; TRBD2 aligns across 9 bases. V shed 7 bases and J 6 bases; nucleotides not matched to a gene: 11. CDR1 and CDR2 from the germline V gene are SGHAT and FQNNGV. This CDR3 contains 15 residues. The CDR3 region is CASTPGGRAGDTQYF. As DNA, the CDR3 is TGTGCCAGCACCCCGGGCGGGAGGGCGGGCGATACGCAGTATTTT.

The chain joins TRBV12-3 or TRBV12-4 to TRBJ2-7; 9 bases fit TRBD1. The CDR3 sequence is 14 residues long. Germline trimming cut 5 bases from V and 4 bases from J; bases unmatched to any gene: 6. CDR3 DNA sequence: TGTGCCAGCAGTACCGGGACAGGGCGGTACGAGCAGTACTTC. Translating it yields CASSTGTGRYEQYF.

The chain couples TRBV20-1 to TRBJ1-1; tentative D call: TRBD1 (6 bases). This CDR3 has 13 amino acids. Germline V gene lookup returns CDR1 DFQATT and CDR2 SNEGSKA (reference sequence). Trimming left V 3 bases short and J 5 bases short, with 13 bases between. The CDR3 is CSASGGLWTEAFF. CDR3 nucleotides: TGCAGTGCTAGTGGGGGGCTTTGGACTGAAGCTTTCTTT.

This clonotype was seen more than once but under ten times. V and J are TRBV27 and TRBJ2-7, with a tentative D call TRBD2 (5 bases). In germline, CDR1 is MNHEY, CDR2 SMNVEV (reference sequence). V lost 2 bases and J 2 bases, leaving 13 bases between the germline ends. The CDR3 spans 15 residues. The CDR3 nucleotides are TGTGCCAGCAGTTTAGAGGCGGGCCCTACCTACGAGCAGTACTTC. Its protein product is CASSLEAGPTYEQYF.